A selection of T cell receptor beta chains follows, all from one sample in a study of T cell repertoires in cytomegalovirus infection. Their cognate antigens are unknown. MiXCR, run by TCRdb on the reads, gives a single entry per CDR3 protein. The sample records about a million distinct CDR3 sequences, roughly 31% being singletons. The sequenced sample was cultured CD8+ T cells from PBMCs, obtained from culture after CMV antigen stimulation. These receptors originate from a human donor in good health (CMV status not recorded). Some clones in this sample may be carry-over from other donors' samples. The CDR3 runs from the conserved cysteine through the conserved F or W. A D gene is named only where the DNA matches it firmly. Not every row has a clone size; where given, it reads once, few, many or a size class.

v_gene: TRBV6-8
j_gene: TRBJ2-7
len: 16
abundance: NA
d_gene: NA
CDR3nt: TGTGCCAGCAGTTACCAGAGAGAGCCCTTTGTCTACGAGCAGTACTTC
CDR3aa: CASSYQREPFVYEQYF

v_gene: TRBV27
j_gene: TRBJ2-1
len: 15
abundance: few
d_gene: TRBD2
CDR3nt: TGTGCCAGCAGTATAGCGGGGGTCCCCTACGGAGGGCAGTTCTTC
CDR3aa: CASSIAGVPYGGQFF

v_gene: TRBV27
j_gene: TRBJ1-1
len: 15
abundance: NA
d_gene: TRBD1
CDR3nt: TGTGCCAGCAGTTTATCTCAGGGGGCAGGGACTGACGCTTTCTTT
CDR3aa: CASSLSQGAGTDAFF

v_gene: TRBV20-1
j_gene: TRBJ2-7
len: 13
abundance: few
d_gene: NA
CDR3nt: TGCAGTGCTAGGAGGCTAGCAACCTACGAGCAGTACTTC
CDR3aa: CSARRLATYEQYF

v_gene: TRBV11-2
j_gene: TRBJ1-4
len: 17
abundance: NA
d_gene: NA
CDR3nt: TGTGCCAGCAGCCCCACGGGGTTTGTTCAGGAGGGGGAAAAACTGTTTTTT
CDR3aa: CASSPTGFVQEGEKLFF

v_gene: TRBV6-1
j_gene: TRBJ1-4
len: 15
abundance: NA
d_gene: NA
CDR3nt: TGTGCCAGCAGTGAAGCGGGCAAGGCTAATGAAAAACTGTTTTTT
CDR3aa: CASSEAGKANEKLFF

v_gene: TRBV29-1
j_gene: TRBJ2-2
len: 13
abundance: NA
d_gene: NA
CDR3nt: TGCAGTGGTCGGGGGCTGGACACCGGGGAGCTGTTTTTT
CDR3aa: CSGRGLDTGELFF

v_gene: TRBV6-2/TRBV6-3
j_gene: TRBJ2-5
len: 16
abundance: few
d_gene: TRBD1
CDR3nt: TGTGCCAGCAGTTACTCCCGGACAGGGGGCCCAGGGACCCAGTACTTC
CDR3aa: CASSYSRTGGPGTQYF

v_gene: TRBV7-3
j_gene: TRBJ1-5
len: 17
abundance: few
d_gene: TRBD1
CDR3nt: TGTGCCAGCAGCTTAAAGGGGGCTAGAGGGAGCAATCAGCCCCAGCATTTT
CDR3aa: CASSLKGARGSNQPQHF

v_gene: TRBV9
j_gene: TRBJ2-3
len: 17
abundance: NA
d_gene: TRBD2
CDR3nt: TGTGCCAGCAGCGGGCCGACTAGCGGGGTCCGCTGGGATACGCAGTATTTT
CDR3aa: CASSGPTSGVRWDTQYF

v_gene: TRBV5-8
j_gene: TRBJ2-1
len: 13
abundance: NA
d_gene: NA
CDR3nt: TGTGCCAGCAGCTTGGTCATCTTCAATGAGCAGTTCTTC
CDR3aa: CASSLVIFNEQFF

v_gene: TRBV15
j_gene: TRBJ1-2
len: 15
abundance: NA
d_gene: NA
CDR3nt: TGTGCCACCAGCAGAGATCTAGGGGGGAACTATGGCTACACCTTC
CDR3aa: CATSRDLGGNYGYTF

v_gene: TRBV7-2
j_gene: TRBJ2-7
len: 13
abundance: many
d_gene: NA
CDR3nt: TGTGCCAGCAGCTTAGCCCTTGGGGCCGAGCAGTACTTC
CDR3aa: CASSLALGAEQYF

v_gene: TRBV5-5
j_gene: TRBJ2-3
len: 12
abundance: few
d_gene: NA
CDR3nt: TGTGCCAGCAATCAGGGGACAGATACGCAGTATTTT
CDR3aa: CASNQGTDTQYF

v_gene: TRBV7-9
j_gene: TRBJ2-7
len: 16
abundance: few
d_gene: TRBD1
CDR3nt: TGTGCCAGCAGCTTAGGTGATGGGACAGCGTTCTACGAGCAGTACTTC
CDR3aa: CASSLGDGTAFYEQYF

v_gene: TRBV7-9
j_gene: TRBJ2-2
len: 15
abundance: few
d_gene: NA
CDR3nt: TGTGCCAGCAGCTTACTAGGCAGGGCCCCCGGGGAGCTGTTTTTT
CDR3aa: CASSLLGRAPGELFF

v_gene: TRBV23-1
j_gene: TRBJ1-1
len: 14
abundance: few
d_gene: NA
CDR3nt: TGCGCCAGCAGTCAAACACCACCGAACACTGAAGCTTTCTTT
CDR3aa: CASSQTPPNTEAFF

v_gene: TRBV6-6
j_gene: TRBJ1-2
len: 17
abundance: NA
d_gene: NA
CDR3nt: TGTGCCAGCAGTTATGGGGTTGCAGGGGACGGCCACTATGGCTACACCTTC
CDR3aa: CASSYGVAGDGHYGYTF

v_gene: TRBV10-2
j_gene: TRBJ2-7
len: 14
abundance: NA
d_gene: TRBD1
CDR3nt: TGCGCCAGCACGTCCGGGACAGGGGTCCACGAGCAGTACTTC
CDR3aa: CASTSGTGVHEQYF

v_gene: TRBV7-8
j_gene: TRBJ2-7
len: 16
abundance: few
d_gene: TRBD2
CDR3nt: TGTGCCAGCAGCGGACGGACTAGCGGGGGAAACTACGAGCAGTACTTC
CDR3aa: CASSGRTSGGNYEQYF

v_gene: TRBV4-1
j_gene: TRBJ1-1
len: 15
abundance: few
d_gene: TRBD1
CDR3nt: TGCGCCAGCAGCCAAGAGGGACAGGGTGGCACTGAAGCTTTCTTT
CDR3aa: CASSQEGQGGTEAFF

v_gene: TRBV20-1
j_gene: TRBJ2-3
len: 13
abundance: NA
d_gene: NA
CDR3nt: TGCAGTGCTCCTCGGGGGGCGACAGATACGCAGTATTTT
CDR3aa: CSAPRGATDTQYF

v_gene: TRBV27
j_gene: TRBJ2-3
len: 16
abundance: once
d_gene: NA
CDR3nt: TGTGCCAGCAGTCTCTTGACTAGTCGGGTGACAGATACGCAGTATTTT
CDR3aa: CASSLLTSRVTDTQYF

v_gene: TRBV6-2/TRBV6-3
j_gene: TRBJ2-5
len: 12
abundance: few
d_gene: NA
CDR3nt: TGTGCCAGCCGTCTAGGAGGGGAGACCCAGTACTTC
CDR3aa: CASRLGGETQYF

v_gene: TRBV27
j_gene: TRBJ2-2
len: 18
abundance: NA
d_gene: NA
CDR3nt: TGTGCCAGCAGTCCCTCGGGATCCGTAGCCCTTACCACCGGGGAGCTGTTTTTT
CDR3aa: CASSPSGSVALTTGELFF

v_gene: TRBV7-6
j_gene: TRBJ2-3
len: 18
abundance: NA
d_gene: NA
CDR3nt: TGTGCCAGCAGCCCAGAACCGGGAGCTACGTCTAGCACAGATACGCAGTATTTT
CDR3aa: CASSPEPGATSSTDTQYF

v_gene: TRBV6-2/TRBV6-3
j_gene: TRBJ2-1
len: 17
abundance: NA
d_gene: NA
CDR3nt: TGTGCCAGCAGTTACCTACGGACAAGAGAAATTTACAATGAGCAGTTCTTC
CDR3aa: CASSYLRTREIYNEQFF

v_gene: TRBV11-2
j_gene: TRBJ2-1
len: 17
abundance: many
d_gene: TRBD1
CDR3nt: TGTGCCAGCAGCTCAACTCCCGGGACAGGGGCGGACAATGAGCAGTTCTTC
CDR3aa: CASSSTPGTGADNEQFF

v_gene: TRBV7-9
j_gene: TRBJ2-1
len: 14
abundance: NA
d_gene: NA
CDR3nt: TGTGCCAGCAGCTCGGATCAGGGCTACAATGAGCAGTTCTTC
CDR3aa: CASSSDQGYNEQFF

v_gene: TRBV7-4
j_gene: TRBJ1-1
len: 14
abundance: NA
d_gene: NA
CDR3nt: TGTGTCAGCCTCCCCGGGAAGCCTCGAACTGAAGCTTTCTTT
CDR3aa: CVSLPGKPRTEAFF

v_gene: TRBV29-1
j_gene: TRBJ2-1
len: 16
abundance: NA
d_gene: TRBD2
CDR3nt: TGCAGCGCCCTAGCGGGGGTCGATAGCTCCTACAATGAGCAGTTCTTC
CDR3aa: CSALAGVDSSYNEQFF

v_gene: TRBV7-6
j_gene: TRBJ1-4
len: 17
abundance: NA
d_gene: NA
CDR3nt: TGTGCCAGCAGCTTGGATGGGGCGGAATATCCTAATGAAAAACTGTTTTTT
CDR3aa: CASSLDGAEYPNEKLFF

v_gene: TRBV28
j_gene: TRBJ2-3
len: 16
abundance: NA
d_gene: TRBD1
CDR3nt: TGTGCCAGCAGCCGGGACAGGGGGGCAAACACAGATACGCAGTATTTT
CDR3aa: CASSRDRGANTDTQYF

v_gene: TRBV7-2
j_gene: TRBJ1-2
len: 13
abundance: NA
d_gene: NA
CDR3nt: TGTGCCAGCAGCTCGGGAGGGGTGAGCGGCTACACCTTC
CDR3aa: CASSSGGVSGYTF

v_gene: TRBV27
j_gene: TRBJ2-6
len: 15
abundance: NA
d_gene: NA
CDR3nt: TGTGCCAGCACCGGACGGCCAAATGGGGCCAACGTCCTGACTTTC
CDR3aa: CASTGRPNGANVLTF

v_gene: TRBV27
j_gene: TRBJ1-3
len: 14
abundance: NA
d_gene: TRBD1
CDR3nt: TGTGCCAGCAGTGCACAGGGGGGTGGAAACACCATATATTTT
CDR3aa: CASSAQGGGNTIYF

v_gene: TRBV7-3
j_gene: TRBJ2-1
len: 18
abundance: NA
d_gene: TRBD2
CDR3nt: TGTGCCAGCAGCCCCTCGGGACTAGCGGGAATACCTTACAATGAGCAGTTCTTC
CDR3aa: CASSPSGLAGIPYNEQFF

v_gene: TRBV6-5
j_gene: TRBJ1-2
len: 18
abundance: NA
d_gene: NA
CDR3nt: TGTGCCAGCAGTTACTTACCGGAGGGGTCGGACAGCAACTATGGCTACACCTTC
CDR3aa: CASSYLPEGSDSNYGYTF

v_gene: TRBV12-3/TRBV12-4
j_gene: TRBJ2-3
len: 12
abundance: few
d_gene: NA
CDR3nt: TGTGCCAGCAGTTTAGATGGGGTTTCGCAGTATTTT
CDR3aa: CASSLDGVSQYF

v_gene: TRBV15
j_gene: TRBJ2-5
len: 13
abundance: NA
d_gene: NA
CDR3nt: TGTGCCACCAGCAGCGGTTTGAGGGAGACCCAGTACTTC
CDR3aa: CATSSGLRETQYF